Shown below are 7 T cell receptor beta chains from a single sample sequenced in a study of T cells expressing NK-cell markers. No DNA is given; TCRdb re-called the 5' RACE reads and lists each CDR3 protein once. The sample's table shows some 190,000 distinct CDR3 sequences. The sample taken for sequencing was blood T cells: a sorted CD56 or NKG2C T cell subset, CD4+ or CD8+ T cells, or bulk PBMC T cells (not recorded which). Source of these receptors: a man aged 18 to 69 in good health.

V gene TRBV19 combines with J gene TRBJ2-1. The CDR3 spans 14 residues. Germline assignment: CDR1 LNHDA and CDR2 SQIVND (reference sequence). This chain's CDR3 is CASSAVSSYNEQFF.

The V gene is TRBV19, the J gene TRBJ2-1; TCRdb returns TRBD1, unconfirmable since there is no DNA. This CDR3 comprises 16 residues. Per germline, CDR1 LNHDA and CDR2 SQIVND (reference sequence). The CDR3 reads CASSKRTGEGDNEQFF.

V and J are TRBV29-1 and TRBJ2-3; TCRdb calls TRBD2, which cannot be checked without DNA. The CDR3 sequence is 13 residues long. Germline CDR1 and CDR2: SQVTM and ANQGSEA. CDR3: CSVEGTSGDTQYF.

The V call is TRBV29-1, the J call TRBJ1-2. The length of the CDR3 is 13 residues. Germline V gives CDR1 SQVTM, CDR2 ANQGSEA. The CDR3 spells CSVEGSSHYGYTF.

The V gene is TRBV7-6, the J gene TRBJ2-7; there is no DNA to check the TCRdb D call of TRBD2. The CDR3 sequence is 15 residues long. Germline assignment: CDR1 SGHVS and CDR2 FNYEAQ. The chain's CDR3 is CASSLLSGELYEQYF. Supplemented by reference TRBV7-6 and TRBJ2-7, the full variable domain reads GAGVSQSPRYKVTKRGQDVALRCDPISGHVSLYWYRQALGQGPEFLTYFNYEAQQDKSGLPNDRFSAERPEGSISTLTIQRTEQRDSAMYRCASSLLSGELYEQYFGPGTRLTVT.

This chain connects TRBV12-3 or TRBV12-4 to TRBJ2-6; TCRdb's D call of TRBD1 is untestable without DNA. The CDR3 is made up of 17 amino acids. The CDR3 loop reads CASSPTLWDTGANVLTF.

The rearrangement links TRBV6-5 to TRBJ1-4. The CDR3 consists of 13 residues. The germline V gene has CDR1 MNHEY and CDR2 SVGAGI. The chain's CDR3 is CASRGRPNEKLFF.